This T cell receptor beta chain was sequenced for a study of Ad26.COV2.S vaccination and SARS-CoV-2 variants (dated by TCRdb to the early 2020s). Background for the entire study: Donors in the vaccine arm were drawn from COV1001, a phase I-IIa trial of Ad26.COV2.S in healthy adults that was multicentre, randomized, double-blind and placebo-controlled. Ad26.COV2.S was administered intramuscularly at 5 x 10^10 or 1 x 10^11 viral particles, either as a single shot or as two shots given 56 days apart. TCRbeta repertoire sequencing served as the tool for gauging how specific and how broad the SARS-CoV-2-reactive T cell receptors were following Ad26.COV2.S vaccination. A total of around 32 samples were included in the TCR-sequenced set, comprising 19 Ad26.COV2.S vaccine recipients, 5 placebo recipients and 8 SARS-CoV-2 convalescent individuals. Trial participants were randomized into five groups of five: low-dose or high-dose Ad26.COV2.S given once or twice, or placebo on both occasions. Investigators remained blinded to trial group allocation during experiments and outcome assessment.

What the treatment or condition label conveys for this sample: some 19 received Ad26.COV2.S at low or high dose, single or two shots; roughly 5 received placebo; per-sample allocation not given. Repertoires of vaccine and placebo recipients were sequenced from samples taken on day 63 after the first injection. Cohort 1b enrolled 25 or so adults aged 18-55 years at a single site in Boston, USA, between 29 July and 7 August 2020. Ad26.COV2.S was a replication-incompetent adenovirus type 26 vector expressing a prefusion-stabilized SARS-CoV-2 spike protein from the original Wuhan strain. General conclusions and limits of the study: The study was not powered to compare responses between vaccine doses or regimens. Non-spike TCR breadth was comparable between vaccine and placebo recipients, consistent with the vaccine containing only spike. Higher spike-specific TCR breadth was observed in Ad26.COV2.S recipients than in placebo recipients (P = 0.0014). The authors noted that the TCR breadth and depth analyses may have underestimated total T cell responses. After vaccination, substantial breadth of spike-specific CD8+ and CD4+ T cell responses was reported.

This clone was recorded once. Its target antigen remains unknown. The input lacks base qualities; no much larger clone sits a single base away. TCRbeta CDR3 regions were sequenced with the immunoSEQ Assay. After extraction, genomic DNA underwent amplification by bias-controlled multiplex PCR, followed by high-throughput sequencing. The original methods were these. To quantify the absolute abundance of each unique TCRbeta CDR3 region, sequences were collapsed and filtered. T cell fraction was estimated by normalization of TCRbeta template counts to usable DNA, with usable DNA being measured through amplification of reference genes present in all nucleated cells. Repertoire TCRs were annotated as SARS-CoV-2-specific by exact matching of V gene, CDR3 amino acid sequence and J gene to a known reactive TCR set. The reference SARS-CoV-2 TCR set came from MIRA and was filtered for enrichment in COVID-19-positive ImmuneCODE repertoires, removing public or cross-reactive TCRs. Based on the MIRA antigens, annotated TCRs were further analysed at the level of specific ORF or position within ORF. Depth was the summed frequency of annotated unique rearrangements, while breadth was defined as annotated unique rearrangements over total unique productive rearrangements. TCR breadth was compared between groups using two-sided Wilcoxon rank-sum tests. The table was pulled from immuneACCESS by TCRdb, which kept in-frame rearrangements only. Such tables lose some clones; where checked, under half of the loss comes from unresolved V genes, and the rest has no known cause. V, J and clone size reflect that table, while D and trimming were determined from the DNA. This sample lists under 600,000 clones; about nine tenths were detected once. Together, the top ten hold approximately 1.7% of the sample.

From the cysteine through the phenylalanine, the CDR3 covers 15 amino acids. CDR3 DNA is the only sequence kept; it has 45 bases, read in frame from the first base. CDR1 is given as SGHNT and CDR2 as YYREEE, both from the germline V gene (reference sequence). V trim: 5 bases; J trim: 3 bases; unmatched bases: 6. The source is a person aged 18-60 years who received the Ad26.COV2.S COVID-19 vaccine or a placebo. The chain is assembled from TRBV5-4 and TRBJ2-5, with 11 middle bases fitting TRBD2. The sequencing used peripheral blood, collected in a trial of Ad26.COV2.S vaccine versus placebo. The DNA sequence is TGTGCCAGCAGACGACCGGGACTAGCGGAAGAGACCCAGTACTTC. This yields the protein CASRRPGLAEETQYF.